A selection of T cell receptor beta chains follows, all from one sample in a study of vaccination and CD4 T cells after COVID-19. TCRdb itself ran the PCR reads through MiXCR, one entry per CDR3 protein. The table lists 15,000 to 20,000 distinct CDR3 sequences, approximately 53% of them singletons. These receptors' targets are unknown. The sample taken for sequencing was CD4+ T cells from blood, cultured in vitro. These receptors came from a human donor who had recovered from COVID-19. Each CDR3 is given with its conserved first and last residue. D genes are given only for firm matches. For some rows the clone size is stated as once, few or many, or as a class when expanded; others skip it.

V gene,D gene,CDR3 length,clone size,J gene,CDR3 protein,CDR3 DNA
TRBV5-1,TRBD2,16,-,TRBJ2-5,CASSYGLAGVGETQYF,TGCGCCAGCAGCTATGGACTAGCGGGAGTCGGGGAGACCCAGTACTTC
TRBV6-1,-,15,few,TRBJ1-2,CASSDTTISWDGYTF,TGTGCCAGCAGCGACACGACGATTTCTTGGGATGGCTACACCTTC
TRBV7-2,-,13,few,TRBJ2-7,CASSPQRSYEQYF,TGTGCCAGCAGCCCCCAGCGTTCCTACGAGCAGTACTTC
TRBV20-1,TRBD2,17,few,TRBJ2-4,CSARDHSGDLAKNIQYF,TGCAGTGCTAGAGATCACAGCGGGGACTTAGCCAAAAACATTCAGTACTTC
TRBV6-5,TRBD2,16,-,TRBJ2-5,CASSYAGGRRTETQYF,TGTGCCAGCAGTTACGCGGGGGGGCGCAGGACAGAGACCCAGTACTTC
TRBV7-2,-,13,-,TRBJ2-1,CASNLFIANEQFF,TGTGCCAGCAACCTCTTTATTGCTAATGAGCAGTTCTTC
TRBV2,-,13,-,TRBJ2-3,CAGHRDSTDTQYF,TGTGCCGGCCACAGGGATAGCACAGATACGCAGTATTTT
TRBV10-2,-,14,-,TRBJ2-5,CASSVRGGQETQYF,TGCGCCAGCAGTGTAAGGGGGGGACAAGAGACCCAGTACTTC
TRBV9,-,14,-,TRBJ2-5,CASSVGAVQETQYF,TGTGCCAGCAGCGTTGGGGCAGTCCAAGAGACCCAGTACTTC
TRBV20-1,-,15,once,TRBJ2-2,CSASPGRTNTGELFF,TGCAGTGCTAGCCCGGGACGGACGAACACCGGGGAGCTGTTTTTT
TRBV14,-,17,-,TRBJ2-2,CASSQDGGTPNTGELFF,TGTGCCAGCAGCCAAGATGGGGGGACACCGAACACCGGGGAGCTGTTTTTT
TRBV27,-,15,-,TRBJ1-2,CASSSSSAANYGYTF,TGTGCCAGCAGTTCCTCAAGCGCAGCTAACTATGGCTACACCTTC
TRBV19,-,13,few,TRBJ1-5,CASSWGSDQPQHF,TGTGCCAGTAGTTGGGGGAGCGATCAGCCCCAGCATTTT
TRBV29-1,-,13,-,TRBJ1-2,CSVVDDPNYGYTF,TGCAGCGTTGTCGACGACCCTAACTATGGCTACACCTTC
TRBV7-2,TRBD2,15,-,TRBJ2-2,CASSLVAGDTGELFF,TGTGCCAGCAGCTTAGTAGCGGGAGATACCGGGGAGCTGTTTTTT
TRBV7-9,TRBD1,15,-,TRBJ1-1,CASSPLGQLNTEAFF,TGTGCCAGCAGCCCCCTGGGACAGTTGAACACTGAAGCTTTCTTT
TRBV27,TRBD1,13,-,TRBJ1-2,CASSLGTDYGYTF,TGTGCCAGCAGTTTAGGGACAGACTATGGCTACACCTTC
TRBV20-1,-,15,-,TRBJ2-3,CSAIGWRFGGDTQYF,TGCAGTGCTATTGGGTGGCGATTCGGGGGAGATACGCAGTATTTT
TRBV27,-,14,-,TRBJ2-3,CASSFRTGTDTQYF,TGTGCCAGCAGTTTCAGGACGGGCACAGATACGCAGTATTTT
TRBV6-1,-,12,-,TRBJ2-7,CASSLVPYEQYF,TGTGCCAGCAGCTTGGTCCCCTACGAGCAGTACTTC
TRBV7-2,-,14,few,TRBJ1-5,CASSPLAYYKPQHF,TGTGCCAGCAGCCCGCTCGCCTATTACAAGCCCCAGCATTTT
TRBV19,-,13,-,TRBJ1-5,CASSPQGPEPQHF,TGTGCCAGTAGTCCCCAGGGACCGGAGCCCCAGCATTTT
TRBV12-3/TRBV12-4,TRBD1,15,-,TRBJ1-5,CASSDRGKGNQPQHF,TGTGCCAGCAGTGACAGGGGAAAGGGCAATCAGCCCCAGCATTTT
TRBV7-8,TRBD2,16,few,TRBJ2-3,CASSLGTSGNADTQYF,TGTGCCAGCAGCTTAGGGACTAGCGGGAATGCAGATACGCAGTATTTT
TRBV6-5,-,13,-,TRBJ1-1,CASSYSRGTEAFF,TGTGCCAGCAGTTACTCGAGGGGCACTGAAGCTTTCTTT
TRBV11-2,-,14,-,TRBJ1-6,CASSLTPYNSPLHF,TGTGCCAGCAGCTTAACACCTTATAATTCACCCCTCCACTTT
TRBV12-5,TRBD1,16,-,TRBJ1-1,CASGLVLRQGHTEAFF,TGTGCTAGTGGTTTGGTCCTTAGACAGGGGCACACTGAAGCTTTCTTT
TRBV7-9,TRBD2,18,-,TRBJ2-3,CASSPKTRLAGITDTQYF,TGTGCCAGCAGCCCAAAGACCCGACTAGCGGGGATCACAGATACGCAGTATTTT
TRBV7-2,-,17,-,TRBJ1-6,CASSQDLYRSYNSPLHF,TGCGCCAGCAGCCAAGATCTTTACCGCTCCTATAATTCACCCCTCCACTTT
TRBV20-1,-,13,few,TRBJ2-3,CSARNLLTDTQYF,TGCAGTGCTAGGAACCTGCTCACAGATACGCAGTATTTT
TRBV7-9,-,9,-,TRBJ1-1,CASGLEAFF,TGTGCCAGCGGCTTAGAAGCTTTCTTT